This TCR beta chain appears in the sequencing data of a study of T cell responses to AZD1222 COVID-19 vaccine. General study points: The donor cohort was predominantly white British with a female majority, and clonal diversity may have been underestimated. With dominance at 160-218 and 743-854, vaccine-associated CD4 TCRs spanned spike. Spike-specific TCR breadth and depth were elevated following two AZD1222 doses.

Germline V gives CDR1 SGHNT, CDR2 YYREEE (reference sequence). The CDR3 spans 17 residues. V lost 4 bases, J lost 2 bases, and 11 bases stayed unmatched. Concerning this clone: Its antigen is currently unknown.

This table comes from immunoSEQ multiplex PCR, and its TCRdb copy is limited to in-frame clones, with some not included. The profile covers roughly 120,000 clones, with around 91% appearing a single time and 1.5% to 2% taken by the ten largest. Sequenced material: peripheral blood, taken 28 days after the second AZD1222 dose. V usage is TRBV5-4 and J usage is TRBJ1-2; TRBD1 agrees at 10 bases. The TCR sequence derives from an adult who received the AZD1222 COVID-19 vaccine. The CDR3 loop reads CASSLGTGATRNYGYTF. DNA for the CDR3: TGTGCCAGCAGCCTAGGGACAGGGGCCACCAGAAACTATGGCTACACCTTC.